The 3 T cell receptor beta chains below were found in one sample sequenced in a study of cytomegalovirus exposure and HLA in healthy donors. Sequencing was performed with immunoSEQ multiplex PCR; in TCRdb, only in-frame clones are kept and a portion is missing. The data hold over 100,000 clones, with roughly 88% observed a single time. The sample was PBMCs. These receptors came from a woman between 18 and 29 years old in good health and CMV-seropositive.

This rearrangement joins TRBV19 to TRBJ1-4; 8 nucleotides agree with TRBD1. Germline CDR1 reads LNHDA; CDR2 reads SQIVND (reference sequence). The junction had 4 bases not matched to a gene; V was cut back by 7 bases and J by 0 bases. The CDR3 loop spans 15 amino acids. CDR3 in DNA: TGTGCCAGTAAAGACAGGGGCGCAACTAATGAAAAACTGTTTTTT. Protein: CASKDRGATNEKLFF.

The chain links TRBV14 to TRBJ2-7; D might be TRBD2 (5 bases). Trimming removed 0 bases at V and 4 bases at J, with 34 bases between. Germline V lookup: CDR1 SGHDN, CDR2 FVKESK. The CDR3 runs to 22 residues. The CDR3 reads CASSQERGGRKSSSGNLYEQYF. The CDR3 DNA reads TGTGCCAGCAGCCAAGAACGGGGTGGCAGAAAATCCTCTTCCGGCAACCTATACGAGCAGTACTTC. The variable domain in full, with the rest retrieved from reference TRBV14 and TRBJ2-7, is EAGVTQFPSHSVIEKGQTVTLRCDPISGHDNLYWYRRVMGKEIKFLLHFVKESKQDESGMPNNRFLAERTGGTYSTLKVQPAELEDSGVYFCASSQERGGRKSSSGNLYEQYFGPGTRLTVT.

The V gene is TRBV29-1, the J gene TRBJ2-1, with D tentatively TRBD2 (6 bases). The CDR3 extends over 13 amino acids. Trimming took 4 bases from V and 5 from J, leaving 12 bases between them. CDR1 is SQVTM, CDR2 ANQGSEA, per germline. The CDR3 nucleotides are TGCAGCGTTGCCCCGGGGGTCCACAATGAGCAGTTCTTC. Encoded protein: CSVAPGVHNEQFF.